This entry lists 28 T cell receptor beta chains sequenced from one sample in a study of blood T cell repertoires in COVID-19. Here immunoSEQ multiplex PCR was the method, and the copy in TCRdb shows in-frame clones only, minus some. This table holds just over 300,000 clones, 70% to 90% found once. Specimen: PBMCs or T cells enriched from blood (not recorded which). These receptors came from a man aged 30-40 years who had recovered from COVID-19.

V usage is TRBV4-2 and J usage is TRBJ1-3; D uncertain. The ends were cut back, 1 base at V and 0 bases at J, with 10 bases in the middle. Per germline, CDR1 LGHNA and CDR2 YNFKEQ. The CDR3 runs to 16 residues. The CDR3 nucleotides read TGTGCCAGCAGCCAAGTTCTGGAGAGCTCTGGAAACACCATATATTTT. Protein sequence: CASSQVLESSGNTIYF.

This clone has just one count. This chain joins TRBV7-6 and TRBJ1-4, with no clear D. CDR3 length equals 15 residues. The germline V gene has CDR1 SGHVS and CDR2 FNYEAQ. V lost 2 bases to trimming and J lost 0 bases, with 7 bases between them. The CDR3 DNA reads as TGTGCCAGCAGCTTATCCCTAGCAACTAATGAAAAACTGTTTTTT. It yields the protein CASSLSLATNEKLFF.

The chain combines TRBV30 with TRBJ2-3; D may be TRBD1 (6 bases). Trimming took off 4 bases at V and 1 base at J, with 9 bases between the two ends. Germline V gene lookup returns CDR1 GTSNPN and CDR2 SVGIG (reference sequence). The CDR3 runs to 13 residues. In DNA, the CDR3 is TGTGCCTGGAACAGGGTGGGCACAGATACGCAGTATTTT. Protein: CAWNRVGTDTQYF.

This clone was counted once. The chain joins TRBV2 to TRBJ2-7, with D perhaps matching TRBD2 (7 bases). CDR3 length: 17 residues. V was shortened by 6 bases and J by 4 bases, with 25 bases between the two germline ends. Germline loops: CDR1 SNHLY, CDR2 FYNNEI. The CDR3 region is CASSVGAGGGGPYEQYF. As DNA, the CDR3 is TGTGCCAGCAGCGTCGGGGCGGGCGGGGGCGGACCTTACGAGCAGTACTTC.

This clone has more than one count but fewer than ten. The gene calls are TRBV10-3 and TRBJ2-7; unclear D gene. V was trimmed by 2 bases and J by 0 bases, leaving 11 bases between them. From germline, CDR1 is ENHRY and CDR2 SYGVKD. The CDR3 totals 15 residues. This CDR3 is CAISENAKSSYEQYF. The DNA for the CDR3 is TGTGCCATCAGTGAGAATGCGAAAAGCTCCTACGAGCAGTACTTC.

The rearrangement uses TRBV7-9 and TRBJ1-2; 9 bases are a match to TRBD1. Germline V CDR1 and CDR2: SEHNR, FQNEAQ (reference sequence). The CDR3 extends over 15 amino acids. V lost 6 bases and J lost 8; bases outside the gene matches: 13. The DNA of the CDR3 is TGTGCCAGCAGTTTGACCGGGACAGGGAATCGGGGCTACACCTTC. Translated: CASSLTGTGNRGYTF.

V is TRBV30 and J is TRBJ1-2; D unresolved. In germline, CDR1 is GTSNPN, CDR2 SVGIG (reference sequence). V dropped 3 bases and J dropped 4 bases, with 15 bases sitting between them. The CDR3 loop spans 14 amino acids. The CDR3 is CAWRSATRVYGYTF. CDR3 coding DNA: TGTGCCTGGAGGTCAGCTACTAGAGTCTATGGCTACACCTTC.

The rearrangement uses TRBV19 and TRBJ1-2; 7 bases align to TRBD1. V shed 3 bases and J 6 bases; nucleotides not matched to a gene: 7. Looked up from germline, CDR1 is LNHDA and CDR2 is SQIVND (reference sequence). The length of the CDR3 is 14 residues. CDR3 loop: CASSMRQGGDGYTF. The CDR3 DNA reads TGTGCCAGTAGTATGAGACAGGGCGGAGATGGCTACACCTTC.

The chain joins TRBV11-2 to TRBJ2-7; tentatively, D is TRBD2 (5 bases). V was trimmed by 5 bases and J by 3 bases, leaving 11 bases between them. Germline CDR1 is SGHAT and CDR2 is FQNNGV. This CDR3 has 13 residues. The CDR3 sequence is CASSPGDFYEQYF. The DNA for the CDR3 is TGTGCCAGCAGCCCCGGGGATTTCTACGAGCAGTACTTC.

This chain joins TRBV2 and TRBJ2-5; D possibly corresponds to TRBD2 (5 bases). Trimming shortened V by 8 bases and J by 1 base, and 14 bases separated the two germline ends. The CDR3 is 14 amino acids. In germline, CDR1 is SNHLY, CDR2 FYNNEI. CDR3 nucleotides: TGTGCCAGCTCCTGGCGGGCCATCCAAGAGACCCAGTACTTC. The encoded protein is CASSWRAIQETQYF.

The chain is built from TRBV10-3 and TRBJ1-2; 7 bases are a match to TRBD1. V trimming: 9 bases; J trimming: 7 bases; junction bases outside the gene matches: 8. Germline CDR1 reads ENHRY; CDR2 reads SYGVKD. This CDR3 comprises 12 residues. Here the CDR3 reads CAIFNRGAGYTF. The CDR3, as DNA: TGTGCCATTTTCAACAGGGGCGCTGGCTACACCTTC.

The rearrangement joins TRBV2 to TRBJ2-3; 10 bases are shared with TRBD2. V was pared by 5 bases and J by 5 bases, with 7 bases of the junction left unmatched. The CDR3 spans 15 residues. From germline, CDR1 is SNHLY and CDR2 FYNNEI. CDR3: CASSYKRGGQDTQYF. The CDR3 nucleotides are TGTGCCAGCAGTTACAAGCGGGGGGGCCAAGATACGCAGTATTTT.

The rearrangement joins TRBV11-3 to TRBJ2-1, with 13 positions matching TRBD2. Germline-derived CDR1 and CDR2 are SGHNT and YENEEA. The trim removed 5 bases at V and 7 bases at J, leaving 8 bases unmatched. CDR3 size: 16 residues. The CDR3 here is CASSTSLAGGINEQFF. CDR3 nucleotide sequence: TGTGCCAGCAGCACCTCACTAGCGGGGGGGATAAATGAGCAGTTCTTC.

This rearrangement joins TRBV6-4 to TRBJ1-1, with 10 bases identical to TRBD1. Germline V lookup: CDR1 MRHNA, CDR2 SNTAGT. The CDR3 covers 15 residues. With V trimmed by 3 bases and J by 4 bases, 5 bases remained unmatched. The CDR3: CASSEMTGGRTEAFF. CDR3 bases: TGTGCCAGCAGTGAGATGACAGGGGGCCGCACTGAAGCTTTCTTT.

This sequence joins TRBV28 and TRBJ1-4; D is uncertain. Germline CDR1 MDHEN, CDR2 SYDVKM. The ends were cut back, 3 bases at V and 4 bases at J, with 15 bases in the middle. The CDR3 totals 16 residues. The CDR3 loop reads CASSFTGYVDNEKLFF. CDR3 sequence (DNA): TGTGCCAGCAGTTTTACCGGGTACGTCGATAATGAAAAACTGTTTTTT.

The chain uses TRBV30 and TRBJ1-5, with 9 nucleotides matching TRBD1. In germline, CDR1 is GTSNPN, CDR2 SVGIG (reference sequence). The J segment lost 6 bases and the V segment lost 5 bases, leaving 5 bases of the junction unmatched. The CDR3 spans 13 residues. The CDR3: CAWAQGALQPQHF. In DNA, the CDR3 is TGTGCCTGGGCACAGGGGGCGCTTCAGCCCCAGCATTTT.

V is TRBV3-1 (or the pseudogene TRBV3-2) and J is TRBJ2-5, with a tentative D call TRBD1 (5 bases). With 3 bases removed from V and 4 bases from J, the gap between germline ends came to 15 bases. This CDR3 contains 15 residues. CDR1 is LGHDT, CDR2 YNNKEL, per germline (reference sequence). CDR3 nucleotide sequence: TGTGCCAGCAGCCACGAATGGCAGGGTGGAGAGACCCAGTACTTC. Residues: CASSHEWQGGETQYF.

The rearrangement joins TRBV19 to TRBJ1-5, with 10 positions matching TRBD1. The CDR3 is 15 amino acids. Germline V lookup: CDR1 LNHDA, CDR2 SQIVND (reference sequence). V shed 6 bases and J 7 bases; nucleotides not matched to a gene: 9. The CDR3 here is CASRDPGQGNQPQHF. In DNA form, the CDR3 reads TGTGCCAGTAGAGACCCGGGACAGGGGAACCAGCCCCAGCATTTT.

V is TRBV10-3 and J is TRBJ2-5; no definite D call. This CDR3 has 15 amino acids. Germline V gives CDR1 ENHRY, CDR2 SYGVKD. The V end was cut by 3 bases, the J end by 1 base, with 12 bases between. CDR3 loop: CAISDRRRFQETQYF. In DNA form, the CDR3 reads TGTGCCATCAGTGATCGGCGGCGGTTCCAAGAGACCCAGTACTTC.

This chain links TRBV18 with TRBJ1-1; unclear D gene. The CDR3 length is 15 residues. Germline V gene sequence: CDR1 KGHSH, CDR2 LQKENI. V lost 3 bases and J 1 base, leaving 12 bases between the germline ends. Here the CDR3 reads CASSPSMAPNTEAFF. CDR3 coding DNA: TGTGCCAGCTCACCTTCCATGGCTCCGAACACTGAAGCTTTCTTT.

The V and J genes are TRBV10-3 and TRBJ2-2; D is perhaps TRBD2 (6 bases). The CDR3 has 17 residues. CDR1 is ENHRY and CDR2 is SYGVKD in the germline V gene. The V end lost 0 bases, the J end lost 2 bases, and 13 bases lay between the germline ends. The CDR3 DNA reads TGTGCCATCAGTGAGTCGACAAGCGGGCCTAACACCGGGGAGCTGTTTTTT. It translates to CAISESTSGPNTGELFF.

This chain joins TRBV6-5 and TRBJ1-6; no firm D call. CDR3 size: 15 residues. Trimming took 4 bases from V and 10 from J, leaving 17 bases between them. The germline V gene encodes CDR1 MNHEY and CDR2 SVGAGI. CDR3 DNA: TGTGCCAGCAGTTGGGAGCCACTAGCCGGCTCACCCCTCCACTTT. The encoded protein is CASSWEPLAGSPLHF.

The chain carries TRBV15 and TRBJ1-2, with 11 nucleotides matching TRBD1. The ends lost 0 bases at V and 2 bases at J; junction bases unmatched: 8. Germline assignment: CDR1 LNHNV and CDR2 YYDKDF (reference sequence). The CDR3 loop spans 18 amino acids. The CDR3 coding sequence is TGTGCCACCAGCAGAGATAGGGGCGGACAGGGGGCGAACTATGGCTACACCTTC. This sequence encodes CATSRDRGGQGANYGYTF.

The chain employs TRBV2 and TRBJ2-3, with 7 bases lining up with TRBD1. This CDR3 has 18 amino acids. CDR1 and CDR2 from the germline V gene are SNHLY and FYNNEI. The trim removed 1 base at V and 5 bases at J, leaving 15 bases unmatched. CDR3 in DNA: TGTGCCAGCAGTGAAGGATATTGGGACAGCAGCACTTTAGATACGCAGTATTTT. It translates to CASSEGYWDSSTLDTQYF.

This clone was detected once. In nucleotides, the CDR3 is TGTGCCAGCTCTAGGGACACCGACTACAATGAGCAGTTCTTC. This encodes CASSRDTDYNEQFF. The chain employs TRBV11-2 and TRBJ2-1, with D possibly TRBD1 on 6 matching bases. Trimming removed 8 bases from V and 3 bases from J, with 14 bases in between. Germline values: CDR1 SGHAT, CDR2 FQNNGV. CDR3 length equals 14 residues.

J is TRBJ2-2 and V is TRBV5-4, with 7 bases identical to TRBD1. This CDR3 region has 17 residues. The V gene end was trimmed by 3 bases and the J gene end by 4 bases; junction bases not matched to a gene: 12. From germline, CDR1 is SGHNT and CDR2 YYREEE (reference sequence). The CDR3 nucleotides are TGTGCCAGCAGCTACCCGCGACAGAGGGGGCTCACCGGGGAGCTGTTTTTT. It specifies CASSYPRQRGLTGELFF.

The chain is built from TRBV30 and TRBJ1-4, with 8 bases identical to TRBD1. The CDR3 extends over 16 amino acids. Trimming cost V 3 bases and J 2 bases; bases outside gene matches: 8. Looked up from germline, CDR1 is GTSNPN and CDR2 is SVGIG (reference sequence). Here the CDR3 DNA reads TGTGCCTGGAGCCGGGGTACAGGGGGGACTAATGAAAAACTGTTTTTT. This translates into CAWSRGTGGTNEKLFF.

V usage is TRBV7-2 and J usage is TRBJ2-3, with 9 bases lining up with TRBD1. Germline V gene lookup returns CDR1 SGHTA and CDR2 FQGNSA. CDR3 length equals 14 residues. The V gene end was trimmed by 3 bases and the J gene end by 3 bases; junction bases not matched to a gene: 1. The CDR3 coding sequence is TGTGCCAGCAGCTTCGGGACAGGGACAGATACGCAGTATTTT. Protein sequence: CASSFGTGTDTQYF.